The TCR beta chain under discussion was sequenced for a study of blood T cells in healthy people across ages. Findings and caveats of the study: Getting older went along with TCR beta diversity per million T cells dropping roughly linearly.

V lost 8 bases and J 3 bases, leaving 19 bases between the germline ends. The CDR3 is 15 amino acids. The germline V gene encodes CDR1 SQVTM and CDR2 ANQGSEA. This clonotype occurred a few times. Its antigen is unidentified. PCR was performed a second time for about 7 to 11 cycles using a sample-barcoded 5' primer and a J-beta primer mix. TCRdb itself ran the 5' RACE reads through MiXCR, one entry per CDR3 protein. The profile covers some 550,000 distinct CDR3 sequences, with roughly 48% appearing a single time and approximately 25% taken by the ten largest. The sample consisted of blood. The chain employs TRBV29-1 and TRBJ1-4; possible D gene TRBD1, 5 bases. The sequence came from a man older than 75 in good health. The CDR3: CSITGQQGANEKLFF. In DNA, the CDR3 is TGCAGCATCACCGGCCAGCAAGGGGCTAATGAAAAACTGTTTTTT. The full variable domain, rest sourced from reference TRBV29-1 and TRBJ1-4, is SAVISQKPSRDICQRGTSLTIQCQVDSQVTMMFWYRQQPGQSLTLIATANQGSEATYESGFVIDKFPISRPNLTFSTLTVSNMSPEDSSIYLCSITGQQGANEKLFFGSGTQLSVL.